This is a list of T cell receptor beta chains from one sample in a study of blood T cell repertoires in COVID-19. Clones were read by immunoSEQ multiplex PCR, and TCRdb kept only the in-frame ones, dropping some. The sample shows approximately 71,000 clones, 88% of them seen only once. The sequenced sample consisted of peripheral blood. These receptors were collected from a human donor in a cohort sampled during active COVID-19. The CDR3 runs from the conserved cysteine through the conserved F or W. A D gene is named only where the DNA matches it firmly. Size is stated for part of the rows, as once, few or many counts, or as a class when the clone is expanded.

clone size: few
J gene: TRBJ2-1
V gene: TRBV9
D gene: TRBD2
CDR3 protein: CASSALSSGVRRKEQFF
CDR3 DNA: TGTGCCAGCAGCGCCCTTTCTAGCGGGGTGCGACGTAAGGAGCAGTTCTTC

clone size: NA
J gene: TRBJ2-7
V gene: TRBV5-1
D gene: TRBD2
CDR3 protein: CASSLEGLVYEQYF
CDR3 DNA: TGCGCCAGCAGCTTGGAGGGACTAGTCTACGAGCAGTACTTC

clone size: NA
J gene: TRBJ1-3
V gene: TRBV28
D gene: NA
CDR3 protein: CASSFSSGNTIYF
CDR3 DNA: TGTGCCAGCAGTTTTAGCAGTGGAAACACCATATATTTT

clone size: NA
J gene: TRBJ1-3
V gene: TRBV7-2
D gene: NA
CDR3 protein: CASSLGPPNSGNTIYF
CDR3 DNA: TGTGCCAGCAGCTTAGGCCCCCCTAACTCTGGAAACACCATATATTTT

clone size: NA
J gene: TRBJ2-5
V gene: TRBV10-3
D gene: NA
CDR3 protein: CAISDPQIAPPPPNQYF
CDR3 DNA: TGTGCCATCAGTGACCCTCAAATAGCGCCACCCCCACCAAACCAGTACTTC

clone size: NA
J gene: TRBJ1-2
V gene: TRBV5-1
D gene: NA
CDR3 protein: CASSPGGIGYTF
CDR3 DNA: TGCGCCAGCAGCCCGGGGGGGATTGGCTACACCTTC

clone size: NA
J gene: TRBJ2-7
V gene: TRBV27
D gene: TRBD1
CDR3 protein: CASSPRDSLSSYEQYF
CDR3 DNA: TGTGCCAGCAGTCCCCGGGACAGCCTAAGCTCCTACGAGCAGTACTTC

clone size: few
J gene: TRBJ1-5
V gene: TRBV4-1
D gene: NA
CDR3 protein: CASSFQVNQPQHF
CDR3 DNA: TGCGCCAGCAGCTTCCAGGTCAATCAGCCCCAGCATTTT

clone size: NA
J gene: TRBJ2-1
V gene: TRBV18
D gene: TRBD2
CDR3 protein: CASSPRTSGSYNEQFF
CDR3 DNA: TGTGCCAGCTCACCCCGGACTAGCGGGAGCTACAATGAGCAGTTCTTC

clone size: NA
J gene: TRBJ1-6
V gene: TRBV28
D gene: NA
CDR3 protein: CASSPTAQLYNSPLHF
CDR3 DNA: TGTGCCAGCAGCCCTACGGCACAGCTTTATAATTCACCCCTCCACTTT

clone size: NA
J gene: TRBJ1-1
V gene: TRBV9
D gene: NA
CDR3 protein: CASSAEGVTEAFF
CDR3 DNA: TGTGCCAGCAGCGCCGAAGGGGTCACTGAAGCTTTCTTT

clone size: NA
J gene: TRBJ1-1
V gene: TRBV29-1
D gene: NA
CDR3 protein: CSVRTGDTEAFF
CDR3 DNA: TGCAGCGTTCGGACGGGGGATACTGAAGCTTTCTTT

clone size: once
J gene: TRBJ2-3
V gene: TRBV6-1
D gene: TRBD2
CDR3 protein: CASSASVAGGLDTQYF
CDR3 DNA: TGTGCCAGCAGTGCATCTGTAGCGGGGGGATTAGATACGCAGTATTTT